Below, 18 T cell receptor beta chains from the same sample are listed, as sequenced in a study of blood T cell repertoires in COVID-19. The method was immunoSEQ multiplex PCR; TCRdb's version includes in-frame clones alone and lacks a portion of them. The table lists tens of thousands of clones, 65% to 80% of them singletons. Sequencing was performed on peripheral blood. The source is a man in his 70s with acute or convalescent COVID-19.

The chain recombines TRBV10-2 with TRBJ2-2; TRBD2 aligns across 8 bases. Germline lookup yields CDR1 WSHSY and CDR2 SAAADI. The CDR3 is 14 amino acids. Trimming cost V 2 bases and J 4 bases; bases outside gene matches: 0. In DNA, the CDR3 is TGCGCCAGCAGTGAGAGCGGGGGCACCGGGGAGCTGTTTTTT. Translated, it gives CASSESGGTGELFF.

The DNA of the CDR3 is TGTGCCAGCAGTTGGGCGGACAGGGAGGTCAATGAGCAGTTCTTC. It translates to CASSWADREVNEQFF. The chain employs TRBV25-1 and TRBJ2-1, with 8 bases lining up with TRBD1. Germline CDR1 reads MGHDK; CDR2 reads SYGVNS. The V segment lost 5 bases and the J segment 6 bases; nucleotides outside the gene matches: 9. The CDR3 sequence is 15 residues long.

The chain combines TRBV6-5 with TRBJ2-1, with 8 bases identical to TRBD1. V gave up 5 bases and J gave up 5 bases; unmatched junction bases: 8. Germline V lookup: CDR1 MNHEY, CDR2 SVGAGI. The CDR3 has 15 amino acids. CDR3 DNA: TGTGCCAGCAGTCTCCGACAGGGGTCCCACAATGAGCAGTTCTTC. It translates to CASSLRQGSHNEQFF.

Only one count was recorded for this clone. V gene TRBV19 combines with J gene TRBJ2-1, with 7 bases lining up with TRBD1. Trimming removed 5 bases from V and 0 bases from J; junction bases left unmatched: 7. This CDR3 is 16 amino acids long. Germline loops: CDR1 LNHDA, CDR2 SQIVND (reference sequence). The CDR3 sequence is CASSAPTGPSYNEQFF. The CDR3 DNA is TGTGCCAGTAGTGCGCCGACAGGGCCCTCCTACAATGAGCAGTTCTTC.

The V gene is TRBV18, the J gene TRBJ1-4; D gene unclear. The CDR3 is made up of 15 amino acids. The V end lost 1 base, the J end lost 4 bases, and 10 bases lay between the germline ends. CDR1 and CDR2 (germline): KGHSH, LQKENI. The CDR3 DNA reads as TGTGCCAGCTCACCACTCTACGGGTTTAATGAAAAACTGTTTTTT. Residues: CASSPLYGFNEKLFF.

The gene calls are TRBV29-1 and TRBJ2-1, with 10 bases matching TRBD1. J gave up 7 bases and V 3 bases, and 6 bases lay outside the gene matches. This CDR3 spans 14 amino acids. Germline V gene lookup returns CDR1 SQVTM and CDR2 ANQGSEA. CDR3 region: CSVDPGQGRNEQFF. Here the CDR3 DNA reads TGCAGCGTTGACCCGGGACAGGGGAGGAATGAGCAGTTCTTC.

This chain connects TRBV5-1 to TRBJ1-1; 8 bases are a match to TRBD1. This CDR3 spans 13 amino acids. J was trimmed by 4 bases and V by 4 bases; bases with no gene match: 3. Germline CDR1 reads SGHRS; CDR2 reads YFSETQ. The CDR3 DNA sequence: TGCGCCAGCAGCCAGGGGGCGAGCACTGAAGCTTTCTTT. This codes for CASSQGASTEAFF.

CDR3 region: CASSLAPGLVSNEQFF. The CDR3 DNA follows: TGCGCCAGCAGCTTAGCTCCGGGACTAGTGTCCAATGAGCAGTTCTTC. This sequence joins TRBV4-1 and TRBJ2-1, with 8 bases aligning to TRBD2. The CDR3 spans 16 residues. The ends lost 5 bases at V and 6 bases at J; junction bases unmatched: 12. CDR1 is MGHRA and CDR2 is YSYEKL in the germline V gene.

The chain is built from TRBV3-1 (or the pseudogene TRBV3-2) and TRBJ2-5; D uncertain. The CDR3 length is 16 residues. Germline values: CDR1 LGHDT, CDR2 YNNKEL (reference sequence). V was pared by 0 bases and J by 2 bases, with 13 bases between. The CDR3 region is CASSQDGTTYQETQYF. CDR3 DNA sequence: TGTGCCAGCAGCCAAGATGGTACGACTTATCAAGAGACCCAGTACTTC.

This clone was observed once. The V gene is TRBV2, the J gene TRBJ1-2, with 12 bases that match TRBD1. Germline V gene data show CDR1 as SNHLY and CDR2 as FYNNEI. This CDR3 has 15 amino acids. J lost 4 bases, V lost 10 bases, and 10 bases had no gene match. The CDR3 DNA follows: TGTGCCAACTCGGGACAGGGGGCGCTTGGCTATGGCTACACCTTC. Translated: CANSGQGALGYGYTF.

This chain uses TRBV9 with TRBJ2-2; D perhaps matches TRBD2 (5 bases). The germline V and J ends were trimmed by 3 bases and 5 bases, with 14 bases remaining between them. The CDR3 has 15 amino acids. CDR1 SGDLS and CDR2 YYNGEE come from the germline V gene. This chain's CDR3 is CASSAYLSGTGELFF. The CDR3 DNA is TGTGCCAGCAGCGCCTACCTATCGGGGACCGGGGAGCTGTTTTTT.

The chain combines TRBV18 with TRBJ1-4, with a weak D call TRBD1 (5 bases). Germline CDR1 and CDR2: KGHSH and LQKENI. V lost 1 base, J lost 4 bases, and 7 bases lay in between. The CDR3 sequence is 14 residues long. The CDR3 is CASSPRQLNEKLFF. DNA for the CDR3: TGTGCCAGCTCACCACGACAGCTTAATGAAAAACTGTTTTTT.

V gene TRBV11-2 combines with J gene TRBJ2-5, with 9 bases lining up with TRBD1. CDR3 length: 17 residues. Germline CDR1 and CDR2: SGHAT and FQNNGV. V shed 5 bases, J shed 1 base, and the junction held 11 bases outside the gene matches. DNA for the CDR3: TGTGCCAGCAGCGACTTTTTACAGGGGGCACTCCAAGAGACCCAGTACTTC. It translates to CASSDFLQGALQETQYF. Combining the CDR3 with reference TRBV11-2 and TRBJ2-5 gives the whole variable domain EAGVAQSPRYKIIEKRQSVAFWCNPISGHATLYWYQQILGQGPKLLIQFQNNGVVDDSQLPKDRFSAERLKGVDSTLKIQPAKLEDSAVYLCASSDFLQGALQETQYFGPGTRLLVL.

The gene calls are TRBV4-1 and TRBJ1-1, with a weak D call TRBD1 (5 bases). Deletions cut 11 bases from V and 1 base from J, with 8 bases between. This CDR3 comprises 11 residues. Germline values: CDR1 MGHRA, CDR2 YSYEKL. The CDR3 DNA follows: TGCGCCTCCGGGGGGAACACTGAAGCTTTCTTT. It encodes CASGGNTEAFF.

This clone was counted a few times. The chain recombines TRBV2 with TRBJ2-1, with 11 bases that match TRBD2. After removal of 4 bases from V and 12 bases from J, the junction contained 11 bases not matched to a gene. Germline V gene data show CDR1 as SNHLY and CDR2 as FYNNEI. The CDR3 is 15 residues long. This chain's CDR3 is CASSVGASGGSWQFF. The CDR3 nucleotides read TGTGCCAGCAGTGTTGGGGCTAGCGGGGGGAGTTGGCAGTTCTTC.

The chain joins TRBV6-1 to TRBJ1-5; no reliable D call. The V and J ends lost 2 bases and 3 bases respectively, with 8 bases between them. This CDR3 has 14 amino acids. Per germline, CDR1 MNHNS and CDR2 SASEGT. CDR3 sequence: CASSEFTVNQPQHF. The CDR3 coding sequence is TGTGCCAGCAGTGAATTCACAGTCAATCAGCCCCAGCATTTT.

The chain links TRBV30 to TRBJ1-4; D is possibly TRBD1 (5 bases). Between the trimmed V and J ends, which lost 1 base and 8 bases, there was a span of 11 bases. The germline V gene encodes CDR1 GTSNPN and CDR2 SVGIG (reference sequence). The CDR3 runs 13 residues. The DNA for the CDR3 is TGTGCCTGGAGTGCGCGTCAGGGAGAAAAACTGTTTTTT. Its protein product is CAWSARQGEKLFF.

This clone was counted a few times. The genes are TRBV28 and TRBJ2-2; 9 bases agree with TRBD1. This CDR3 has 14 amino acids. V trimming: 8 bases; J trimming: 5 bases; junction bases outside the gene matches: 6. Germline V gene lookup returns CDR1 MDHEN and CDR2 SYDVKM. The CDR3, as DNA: TGTGCCAGCCTCGACAGGGGGAGAACCGGGGAGCTGTTTTTT. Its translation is CASLDRGRTGELFF.